This is a list of T cell receptor beta chains from one sample in a study of regulatory T cells in long-lasting Graves disease. TCRdb re-analysed the multiplex PCR reads in MiXCR, keeping a single row per CDR3 protein. Among some 370,000 distinct CDR3 sequences, around 11% were seen once, and the ten largest hold approximately 17%. Separately, the same data were catalogued under a study of T cells in Graves' hyperthyroidism and ophthalmopathy.

Sequences were derived from peripheral blood mononuclear cells (PBMCs), sampled at new diagnosis, from a patient treated with antithyroid drugs. Receptors were obtained from a woman aged 18-35 years with Graves disease. Both conserved end residues are part of each CDR3.

v_call	j_call	cdr3_aa
TRBV3-1	TRBJ2-1	CASSQETSGNEQFF
TRBV11-3	TRBJ2-1	CASSPRTSLNNEQFF
TRBV12-3/TRBV12-4	TRBJ2-3	CASSGKANTDTQYF
TRBV28	TRBJ1-5	CASSLKDQPQHF
TRBV7-9	TRBJ2-3	CASSFVLAGGLTIVDTQYF
TRBV10-3	TRBJ1-1	CAISGERVLNTEAFF
TRBV20-1	TRBJ2-5	CSARVTSGNQETQYF
TRBV28	TRBJ2-5	CASSFVLGLAGDLGQETQYF
TRBV25-1	TRBJ1-1	CASSEETGVVNTEAFF
TRBV19	TRBJ1-5	CASSIFGGGTDRATNQPQHF